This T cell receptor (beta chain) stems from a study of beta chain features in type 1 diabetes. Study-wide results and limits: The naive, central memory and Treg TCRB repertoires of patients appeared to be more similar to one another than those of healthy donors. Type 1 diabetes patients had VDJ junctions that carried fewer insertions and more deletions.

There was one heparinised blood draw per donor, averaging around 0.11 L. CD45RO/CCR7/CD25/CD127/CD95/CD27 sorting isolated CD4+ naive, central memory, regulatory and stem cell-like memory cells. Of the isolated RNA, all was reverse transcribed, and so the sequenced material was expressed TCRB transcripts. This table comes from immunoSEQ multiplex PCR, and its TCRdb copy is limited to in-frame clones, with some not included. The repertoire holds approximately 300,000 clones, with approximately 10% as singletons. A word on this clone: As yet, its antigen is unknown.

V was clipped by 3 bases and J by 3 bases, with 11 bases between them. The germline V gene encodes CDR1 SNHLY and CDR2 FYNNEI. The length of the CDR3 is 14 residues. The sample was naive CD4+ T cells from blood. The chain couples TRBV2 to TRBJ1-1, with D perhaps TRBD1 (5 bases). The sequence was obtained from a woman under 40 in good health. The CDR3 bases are TGTGCCAGCAGTGAGCGGGGGGTGGACACTGAAGCTTTCTTT. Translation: CASSERGVDTEAFF.